These T cell receptor beta chains were read from a single sample in a study of shared clonotypes between healthy human individuals. Produced via immunoSEQ multiplex PCR; TCRdb's table is partial and in-frame only. The top ten hold 1.2% to 1.5% of the sample, which has under 1,100,000 clones, around 74% seen once. Sequencing used memory CD4+ T cells sorted from blood. The source of these receptors is a man aged 18 to 30 in good health. Each CDR3 is given with its conserved first and last residue. D genes are given only for firm matches. Clone size appears in some rows only: once, few, many, or a class for an expanded clone.

d_call: NA
v_call: TRBV5-1
clone_size: NA
j_call: TRBJ2-1
cdr3_nt: TGCGCCAGCAGCTTGGAAAACAGGGAATACAATGAGCAGTTCTTC
cdr3_aa: CASSLENREYNEQFF

d_call: TRBD2
v_call: TRBV7-2
clone_size: NA
j_call: TRBJ2-7
cdr3_nt: TGTGCCAGCAGCTTCAGCGGGAGTCGCGAGCAGTACTTC
cdr3_aa: CASSFSGSREQYF

d_call: NA
v_call: TRBV18
clone_size: NA
j_call: TRBJ1-5
cdr3_nt: TGTGCCAGCTCACTCGGACCAGCCCAGCATTTT
cdr3_aa: CASSLGPAQHF

d_call: TRBD2
v_call: TRBV10-2
clone_size: NA
j_call: TRBJ2-1
cdr3_nt: TGCGCCAGCCAAGCGGGGGGCTCTAGGAATGAGCAGTTCTTC
cdr3_aa: CASQAGGSRNEQFF

d_call: TRBD1
v_call: TRBV29-1
clone_size: NA
j_call: TRBJ2-7
cdr3_nt: TGCAGCGTTGCCGGGACAGGGGCCTACGAGCAGTACTTC
cdr3_aa: CSVAGTGAYEQYF

d_call: NA
v_call: TRBV15
clone_size: few
j_call: TRBJ1-1
cdr3_nt: TGTGCCACCACCAGGGGACAAGAGAACACTGAAGCTTTCTTT
cdr3_aa: CATTRGQENTEAFF

d_call: NA
v_call: TRBV10-2
clone_size: NA
j_call: TRBJ2-2
cdr3_nt: TGCGCCAGCTGCCAGACCTACACCGGGGAGCTGTTTTTT
cdr3_aa: CASCQTYTGELFF

d_call: NA
v_call: TRBV15
clone_size: once
j_call: TRBJ2-3
cdr3_nt: TGTGCCACCAGCAGAGATCGAGGCGGGCCCGGCACAGATACGCAGTATTTT
cdr3_aa: CATSRDRGGPGTDTQYF

d_call: NA
v_call: TRBV7-2
clone_size: NA
j_call: TRBJ1-1
cdr3_nt: TGTGCCAGCAGCTTAGCCCGGCAGGGGAACACTGAAGCTTTCTTT
cdr3_aa: CASSLARQGNTEAFF

d_call: NA
v_call: TRBV7-2
clone_size: NA
j_call: TRBJ2-3
cdr3_nt: TGTGCCAGCAGCTTACAGCGGGTTTCGACAGATACGCAGTATTTT
cdr3_aa: CASSLQRVSTDTQYF

d_call: NA
v_call: TRBV28
clone_size: NA
j_call: TRBJ1-4
cdr3_nt: TGTGCCAGCAGTAGAGACAGGCTATGGGGTGAAAAACTGTTTTTT
cdr3_aa: CASSRDRLWGEKLFF

d_call: NA
v_call: TRBV9
clone_size: NA
j_call: TRBJ1-3
cdr3_nt: TGTGCCAGCAGCGTTCGGCCCGGTGGAGACTCTGGAAACACCATATATTTT
cdr3_aa: CASSVRPGGDSGNTIYF

d_call: NA
v_call: TRBV2
clone_size: NA
j_call: TRBJ2-2
cdr3_nt: TGTGCCAGCAGTGTCTGGGGACAGAACACCGGGGAGCTGTTTTTT
cdr3_aa: CASSVWGQNTGELFF

d_call: NA
v_call: TRBV6-1
clone_size: NA
j_call: TRBJ1-1
cdr3_nt: TGTGCCAGCAAGCAGGGAGGGAATTCGAACACTGAAGCTTTCTTT
cdr3_aa: CASKQGGNSNTEAFF

d_call: NA
v_call: TRBV2
clone_size: few
j_call: TRBJ1-5
cdr3_nt: TGTGCCAGCCAATGGGGGGATCAGCCCCAGCATTTT
cdr3_aa: CASQWGDQPQHF

d_call: NA
v_call: TRBV6-1
clone_size: NA
j_call: TRBJ1-4
cdr3_nt: TGTGCCAGCAGTGATGGCCAGGGCATTGAAAAACTGTTTTTT
cdr3_aa: CASSDGQGIEKLFF

d_call: NA
v_call: TRBV10-2
clone_size: few
j_call: TRBJ1-1
cdr3_nt: TGCGCCAGCAGTCTCGCAGATATGAACACTGAAGCTTTCTTT
cdr3_aa: CASSLADMNTEAFF

d_call: NA
v_call: TRBV5-1
clone_size: NA
j_call: TRBJ1-3
cdr3_nt: TGCGCCAGCAGCTTGGGACAGGAATACTCTGGAAACACCATATATTTT
cdr3_aa: CASSLGQEYSGNTIYF

d_call: TRBD1
v_call: TRBV7-2
clone_size: NA
j_call: TRBJ1-3
cdr3_nt: TGTGCCAGCAGCTTAGGAGGGACAGGGGTCGGAAACACCATATATTTT
cdr3_aa: CASSLGGTGVGNTIYF

d_call: NA
v_call: TRBV9
clone_size: NA
j_call: TRBJ2-4
cdr3_nt: TGTGCCAGCAGCCCAAATAGGGAAAACATTCAGTACTTC
cdr3_aa: CASSPNRENIQYF

d_call: NA
v_call: TRBV2
clone_size: NA
j_call: TRBJ2-5
cdr3_nt: TGTGCCAGCAGTGGGGGACTCCGGGAGACCCAGTACTTC
cdr3_aa: CASSGGLRETQYF

d_call: TRBD1
v_call: TRBV11-2
clone_size: NA
j_call: TRBJ1-1
cdr3_nt: TGTGCCAGCAGCGTACAGGGGTGGGCTGAAGCTTTCTTT
cdr3_aa: CASSVQGWAEAFF

d_call: NA
v_call: TRBV21-1
clone_size: NA
j_call: TRBJ1-5
cdr3_nt: TGTGCCCCCCAGGGGCCCCAAGGGTTCAATCAGCCCCAGCATTTT
cdr3_aa: CAPQGPQGFNQPQHF

d_call: NA
v_call: TRBV5-1
clone_size: NA
j_call: TRBJ1-2
cdr3_nt: TGCGCCAGCAGCTCGGAGGACTGGAAACGGTATGGCTACACCTTC
cdr3_aa: CASSSEDWKRYGYTF

d_call: NA
v_call: TRBV9
clone_size: once
j_call: TRBJ2-7
cdr3_nt: TGTGCCAGCAGCGTAGGGACAGTCTCCTACGAGCAGTACTTC
cdr3_aa: CASSVGTVSYEQYF

d_call: NA
v_call: TRBV19
clone_size: NA
j_call: TRBJ1-6
cdr3_nt: TGTGCCAGTAGTATCACGCGAAACTCCTATAATTCACCCCTCCACTTT
cdr3_aa: CASSITRNSYNSPLHF

d_call: NA
v_call: TRBV4-1
clone_size: few
j_call: TRBJ2-3
cdr3_nt: TGCGCCAGCAGCACCGGACCGACCAGCACAGATACGCAGTATTTT
cdr3_aa: CASSTGPTSTDTQYF

d_call: TRBD1
v_call: TRBV5-1
clone_size: NA
j_call: TRBJ2-2
cdr3_nt: TGCGCCAGCAGCTTGAGGGGACAGGGAGAGGCCGGGGAGCTGTTTTTT
cdr3_aa: CASSLRGQGEAGELFF

d_call: TRBD1
v_call: TRBV7-2
clone_size: NA
j_call: TRBJ1-2
cdr3_nt: TGTGCCAGCAGCTTTGTTATACAGGGGGCGTCGGGCTACACCTTC
cdr3_aa: CASSFVIQGASGYTF

d_call: NA
v_call: TRBV30
clone_size: NA
j_call: TRBJ2-7
cdr3_nt: TGTGCCTGGAGTACCCCGGGTGGGACCTACGAGCAGTACTTC
cdr3_aa: CAWSTPGGTYEQYF

d_call: TRBD1
v_call: TRBV15
clone_size: few
j_call: TRBJ2-7
cdr3_nt: TGTGCCACCAGCAGTAGACAGGGTCCCTACGAGCAGTACTTC
cdr3_aa: CATSSRQGPYEQYF

d_call: NA
v_call: TRBV2
clone_size: NA
j_call: TRBJ2-2
cdr3_nt: TGTGCCAGCAAAAAGGAAAGGCAGTCGAACACCGGGGAGCTGTTTTTT
cdr3_aa: CASKKERQSNTGELFF

d_call: NA
v_call: TRBV5-8
clone_size: NA
j_call: TRBJ1-2
cdr3_nt: TGTGCCAGCAGAAACCGTAACTATGGCTACACCTTC
cdr3_aa: CASRNRNYGYTF